The next 7 T cell receptor beta chains were all read from a single sample in a study of blood T cell repertoires in COVID-19. This table comes from immunoSEQ multiplex PCR, and its TCRdb copy is limited to in-frame clones, with some not included. Of 270,000 or so clones in the sample, roughly four fifths were seen once. The material sequenced was PBMCs or T cells enriched from blood (not recorded which). Receptors originate from a middle-aged man who had recovered from COVID-19.

The V call is TRBV28, the J call TRBJ1-6; 7 nucleotides line up with TRBD1. Per germline, CDR1 MDHEN and CDR2 SYDVKM. CDR3 size: 15 residues. V lost 5 bases to trimming and J lost 6 bases; unmatched junction nucleotides: 7. CDR3 sequence: CASSRGLGVNSPLHF. The DNA of the CDR3 is TGTGCCAGCAGTAGGGGGCTCGGGGTTAATTCACCCCTCCACTTT.

In its sample, this clone was seen once. The chain recombines TRBV7-9 with TRBJ2-3, with TRBD2 matching over 8 bases. This CDR3 contains 14 residues. Losses at the gene ends were 4 bases for V and 5 bases for J; bases not matched to a gene: 5. The germline gives CDR1 SEHNR, CDR2 FQNEAQ (reference sequence). The chain's CDR3 is CASSSGAGGDTQYF. The CDR3 DNA is TGTGCCAGCAGCTCCGGGGCGGGGGGAGATACGCAGTATTTT.

The chain joins TRBV3-1 (or the pseudogene TRBV3-2) to TRBJ2-7; D uncertain. Germline V gene lookup returns CDR1 LGHDT and CDR2 YNNKEL (reference sequence). This CDR3 region has 14 residues. Trimming pared 6 bases from V and 5 bases from J, leaving 17 bases between. The CDR3, as DNA: TGTGCCAGCAGTTCTTTTGGGCCAGCAGACGAGCAGTACTTC. Amino acid sequence: CASSSFGPADEQYF.

Turning to this clone: Compared with germline, one end of the junction differs, possibly owing to a read error. The V and J genes are TRBV6-6 and TRBJ2-4; TRBD2 matches 14 bases. CDR3 size: 11 residues. CDR1 is MNHNY and CDR2 is SVGAGI in the germline V gene (reference sequence). CDR3 nucleotide sequence: TGTGCCAGCAAAACGGGACTAGCGGGAGTCTTC. It translates to CASKTGLAGVF.

The sample holds a few counts of this clone. V is TRBV18 and J is TRBJ1-3; a weak D match, TRBD1 (5 bases). The CDR3 totals 16 residues. V lost 3 bases to trimming and J lost 4 bases, with 16 bases between them. In germline, CDR1 is KGHSH, CDR2 LQKENI. The CDR3 nucleotides are TGTGCCAGCTCACCGCAGGGCCCCGGGCGAGGAAACACCATATATTTT. Protein sequence: CASSPQGPGRGNTIYF.

The rearrangement joins TRBV9 to TRBJ2-1; 9 bases are shared with TRBD1. The CDR3 runs to 16 residues. Germline CDR1 reads SGDLS; CDR2 reads YYNGEE. Unmatched junction bases numbered 8, after V lost 3 bases and J lost 4 bases. The CDR3, as DNA: TGTGCCAGCAGCGCGCGGGGACAGGGAGGGTACAATGAGCAGTTCTTC. The encoded protein is CASSARGQGGYNEQFF.

DNA for the CDR3: TGTGCCAGCGGCCCAACATTGAGGGGGTATAGCAATCAGCCCCAGCATTTT. Translated, it gives CASGPTLRGYSNQPQHF. V gene TRBV25-1 combines with J gene TRBJ1-5, with a possible D match to TRBD1 (6 bases). Germline V lookup: CDR1 MGHDK, CDR2 SYGVNS. This CDR3 is built from 17 residues. V lost 8 bases to trimming and J lost 0 bases, with 20 bases between them.